This section outlines one TCR beta chain sequence together with its context. This clone was detected only a few times. The specificity of this receptor is unknown. The CDR3 is cut off 3 residues early in the read; its end comes from the germline J gene. From V the trimming removes 0 bases and from J it removes 0 bases, while the gene matches leave 5 bases of the junction unaccounted for. Including cysteine and phenylalanine, the CDR3 has 17 amino acids. Only the CDR3 bases that were read are kept: 42 of them, in frame from base 1. CDR1 and CDR2 are drawn from the germline V gene (reference sequence): LNHDA, SQIVND. The sample is drawn from a study of T cell clonality in common variable immunodeficiency (dated by TCRdb to about 2015). Summary of the overall study and its limitations: CVID TCRbeta sequences reportedly showed fewer deletions and N-nucleotide insertions and lacked highly modified clones with 13 or more V deletions. The authors noted that sequencing repertoires of T cell subpopulations would be needed to clarify what caused the increased clonality in CVID. CVID subjects shared fewer TCRbeta clones with each other than healthy controls did (p < 0.0001). Despite equal DNA input, controls averaged around 80,000 unique sequences per sample versus roughly 32,000 in CVID samples. Differences among patients in the CVID cohort limited the correlations between repertoire features and clinical complications. TCRbeta clonality was higher in CVID subjects than in healthy controls (t-test p = 0.018), and the increase was most characteristic of about a third of subjects.

Standard criteria, namely reduction of serum IgG, IgA and/or IgM below the normal range together with specific antibody deficiency, were applied for the diagnosis of CVID. The CVID group comprised some 45 subjects, approximately 15 female and around 30 male, aged roughly 8 to 70 years with a mean age of around 40. Predominantly Caucasian heritage was noted among both the CVID patients and the healthy controls. At the time of study participation, every CVID subject had been on replacement immunoglobulin therapy for at least one year. At blood collection, none of the CVID subjects was ill or on immunomodulatory or immunosuppressive medication. From each donor, about 4.5 to 9 ml of heparinized peripheral whole blood was collected. Genomic DNA from adults with common variable immune deficiency (CVID) and from healthy adult controls was used for sequencing of TCRbeta CDR3 repertoires. Diluted blood was subjected to density centrifugation over Hypaque 1077 or Ficoll-Paque for isolation of peripheral blood mononuclear cells. Genomic DNA was obtained from unsorted mononuclear cells using either Qiagen column purification or a centrifugation-based method.

Equivalent amounts of genomic DNA from CVID and control samples were used as sequencing input. For every sample, a 60 bp segment covering the rearranged TCRbeta CDR3 region was amplified and then sequenced. TCRbeta amplification used the immunoSEQ assay, a bias-corrected multiplex PCR with high-throughput sequencing. As for the authors' bioinformatics: Every unique nucleotide sequence counted as a clone and was annotated with V, D and J genes, copy number and frequency. Sequences were labeled productive if in frame, and non-productive if out of frame or containing stop codons. As previously described, clonality was computed from Shannon's entropy. The predicted amino acid sequences of productive clones were used to derive the mean CDR3 Kyte-Doolittle hydropathy. Hierarchical clustering of scaled V gene usage was performed with the R hclust function using Manhattan distance and complete linkage. Sharing of clones by CDR3 amino acid sequence was evaluated by resampling 12 repertoires per group over 100 rounds. The repertoires were screened for roughly 70 published EBV-specific TCRbeta sequences and approximately 230 published CMV-specific TCRbeta sequences. A couple of CVID samples that yielded fewer than 10,000 sequences were excluded from the analysis, so fewer than 45 CVID repertoires were retained. As stored in TCRdb, this immuneACCESS dataset retains in-frame rearrangements with V and J assigned. A fraction of the clones does not appear; measured against another copy, unresolved V genes explain less than half of the discrepancy, and the remainder lacks a known reason. V and J calls and clone size come straight from that table; D and trimming were deduced from the DNA. The sample comprises about 33,000 clones, and every one was counted more than once. The ten largest clones capture over 5% of the sample.

The TCR was taken from a human donor with common variable immunodeficiency. The chain joins TRBV19 to TRBJ2-3; the junction holds 8 bases that match TRBD2. The sequencing sample was made of peripheral blood mononuclear cells. For the CDR3, the sequence is CASSIEFWTSSTDTQYF. The DNA read from the CDR3 is TGTGCCAGTAGTATAGAGTTTTGGACTAGCAGCACAGATACG. Supplemented by the reference TRBV19 and TRBJ2-3 proteins around the CDR3, the complete variable domain is DGGITQSPKYLFRKEGQNVTLSCEQNLNHDAMYWYRQDPGQGLRLIYYSQIVNDFQKGDIAEGYSVSREKKESFPLTVTSAQKNPTAFYLCASSIEFWTSSTDTQYFGPGTRLTVL.